These 4 T cell receptor beta chains were sequenced from one sample in a study of CD8 T cells in ankylosing spondylitis. TCRdb reprocessed the 5' RACE reads via MiXCR and lists one record per CDR3 protein. The sample lists 250,000 to 350,000 distinct CDR3 sequences, 15% to 20% occurring once. The sequenced sample was blood, either unsorted or a sorted T cell fraction (not recorded which). These TCRs come from a male donor with ankylosing spondylitis or in good health (not recorded which).

V gene TRBV7-9 combines with J gene TRBJ2-5; D not resolved. The V gene's germline CDR1 is SEHNR and CDR2 FQNEAQ (reference sequence). The CDR3 extends over 12 amino acids. V was pared by 4 bases and J by 5 bases, with 8 bases between. The CDR3 protein is CASSSSRETQYF. CDR3 nucleotide sequence: TGTGCCAGCAGCTCCAGTCGTGAGACCCAGTACTTC.

This clonotype was observed a few times. The J gene is TRBJ2-3, the V gene TRBV12-3 or TRBV12-4; D is perhaps TRBD2 (5 bases). V gave up 5 bases and J gave up 1 base, with 22 bases separating them. The CDR3 loop spans 18 amino acids. CDR3 in DNA: TGTGCCAGCAGTCCCCGATTCAGGACTGTCAGAGGCACAGATACGCAGTATTTT. Protein: CASSPRFRTVRGTDTQYF.

The table lists this clonotype with a few counts. The chain couples TRBV4-1 to TRBJ2-2; D may match TRBD1 or TRBD2 (6 bases each). Trimming removed 8 bases from V and 4 bases from J, with 17 bases in between. Germline-derived CDR1 and CDR2 are MGHRA and YSYEKL. This CDR3 contains 15 residues. The CDR3 DNA follows: TGCGCCAGCGGGGCGGTAGGGGGGACCACCGGGGAGCTGTTTTTT. Its translation: CASGAVGGTTGELFF.

The table lists this clonotype with a few counts. The V gene is TRBV18, the J gene TRBJ2-5; possible D gene TRBD2, 6 bases. The CDR3 contains 14 residues. Trimming took off 2 bases at V and 4 bases at J, with 11 bases between the two ends. Germline CDR1 is KGHSH and CDR2 is LQKENI. The CDR3 nucleotides are TGTGCCAGCTCACCAGAGGGACTTAGAGAGACCCAGTACTTC. The encoded protein is CASSPEGLRETQYF.